A selection of T cell receptor beta chains follows, all from one sample in a study of shared clonotypes between healthy human individuals. Measured with immunoSEQ multiplex PCR; TCRdb has only the in-frame clones, and not every one. Altogether millions of clones are present, roughly 91% being singletons, with the ten largest covering 1.5% to 2%. The sample was naive CD8+ T cells from PBMCs. The receptor set was obtained from a man aged 18 to 29 in good health. Some clones in this sample may be carry-over from other donors' samples. Both conserved end residues are part of each CDR3. Each record gives: clone size, V gene, D gene, J gene, CDR3 protein, CDR3 DNA. D genes are given only for firm matches. The size of a clone is reported for some rows only, either as once, few or many, or as a class for expanded clones.

.	TRBV4-1	.	TRBJ2-7	CASSPTISYEQYF	TGCGCCAGCAGCCCTACAATTTCCTACGAGCAGTACTTC
.	TRBV6-5	.	TRBJ2-7	CASRNRDTEGGEQYF	TGTGCCAGCAGGAACCGGGACACCGAGGGGGGGGAGCAGTACTTC
.	TRBV7-3	TRBD2	TRBJ2-3	CASSLTLGTSGTTTDTQYF	TGTGCCAGCAGCTTAACACTAGGGACTAGCGGCACGACCACAGATACGCAGTATTTT
.	TRBV5-5	.	TRBJ2-3	CASSLDFSRTDTQYF	TGTGCCAGCAGCTTGGACTTTAGCCGCACAGATACGCAGTATTTT
.	TRBV5-4	.	TRBJ1-1	CASSHPMAEAFF	TGTGCCAGCAGTCACCCGATGGCTGAAGCTTTCTTT
.	TRBV7-8	.	TRBJ1-4	CASSSGASNEKLFF	TGTGCCAGCAGCTCAGGGGCGAGTAATGAAAAACTGTTTTTT
.	TRBV6-1	.	TRBJ2-7	CASSSGKAYEQYF	TGTGCCAGCAGTTCAGGGAAGGCCTACGAGCAGTACTTC
.	TRBV19	TRBD1	TRBJ2-7	CASSSGTGREQYF	TGTGCCAGTAGTTCAGGGACAGGGAGAGAGCAGTACTTC
.	TRBV29-1	TRBD1	TRBJ2-7	CSVEQGAPFEQYF	TGCAGCGTGGAACAGGGGGCCCCGTTCGAGCAGTACTTC
.	TRBV5-1	TRBD1	TRBJ1-2	CANSPAGTGLLGYTF	TGCGCCAACAGCCCTGCGGGGACAGGTTTGTTGGGCTACACCTTC
few	TRBV7-9	.	TRBJ1-5	CASSSGRQPQHF	TGTGCCAGCAGTTCCGGACGTCAGCCCCAGCATTTT
.	TRBV27	.	TRBJ1-1	CASSTPQGRDTEAFF	TGTGCCAGCAGTACACCACAGGGACGAGACACTGAAGCTTTCTTT
.	TRBV5-6	.	TRBJ2-2	CASSLGRSGELFF	TGTGCCAGCAGCTTGGGCCGTTCTGGGGAGCTGTTTTTT